Listed below are T cell receptor beta chains from one sample, sequenced in a study of T cell repertoires in cytomegalovirus infection. TCRdb re-derived calls from the reads in MiXCR, one entry per CDR3 protein. This sample has roughly 140,000 distinct CDR3 sequences, with 23% found just once. Sequencing used PBMCs. These receptor sequences come from a human donor in good health (CMV status not recorded). Some clones in this sample may be carry-over from other donors' samples. CDR3s include the opening cysteine and the closing phenylalanine or tryptophan. D genes are given only for firm matches. Rows may omit the clone size; those that give it use once, few, many or a size class.

d_call: -; v_call: TRBV29-1; j_call: TRBJ2-1; clone_size: -; cdr3_nt: TGCAGCGTTGATGGGGCGGGGTACAATGAGCAGTTCTTC; cdr3_aa: CSVDGAGYNEQFF
d_call: TRBD2; v_call: TRBV7-7; j_call: TRBJ2-5; clone_size: many; cdr3_nt: TGTGCTAGCAGCCCGTGGACTAGCGGGGCTCAAGAGACCCAGTACTTC; cdr3_aa: CASSPWTSGAQETQYF
d_call: TRBD1; v_call: TRBV7-3; j_call: TRBJ2-1; clone_size: many; cdr3_nt: TGTGCCAGCAGCGCGTGGGACAGGGCGGAGGAGCAGTTCTTC; cdr3_aa: CASSAWDRAEEQFF
d_call: -; v_call: TRBV12-3/TRBV12-4; j_call: TRBJ1-3; clone_size: -; cdr3_nt: TGTGCCAGCACCCCCGCCTGGGGTGAACCTGGAAACACCATATATTTT; cdr3_aa: CASTPAWGEPGNTIYF
d_call: -; v_call: TRBV5-1; j_call: TRBJ1-2; clone_size: -; cdr3_nt: TGCGCCAGCAGCTTGGGACCCGGACAGTTCGACTATGGCTACACCTTC; cdr3_aa: CASSLGPGQFDYGYTF
d_call: -; v_call: TRBV6-1; j_call: TRBJ2-2; clone_size: few; cdr3_nt: TGTGCCAGCGAAGACCGGAACACCGGGGAGCTGTTTTTT; cdr3_aa: CASEDRNTGELFF
d_call: -; v_call: TRBV11-3; j_call: TRBJ1-1; clone_size: -; cdr3_nt: TGTGCCAGCAGGGTCCACCTGGACACTGAAGCTTTCTTT; cdr3_aa: CASRVHLDTEAFF
d_call: TRBD2; v_call: TRBV6-8; j_call: TRBJ2-2; clone_size: -; cdr3_nt: TGTGCCAGCAGGCAGCTAGCGGGGGCAACACAGAGGGAGCTGTTTTTT; cdr3_aa: CASRQLAGATQRELFF
d_call: -; v_call: TRBV4-1; j_call: TRBJ2-1; clone_size: many; cdr3_nt: TGCGCCAGCAGACCACTCCTGAGGGGCGATGAGCAGTTCTTC; cdr3_aa: CASRPLLRGDEQFF
d_call: TRBD2; v_call: TRBV7-2; j_call: TRBJ2-3; clone_size: many; cdr3_nt: TGTGCCAGCAGCTTAAAGTGGCGGGAGAAGGCAGATACGCAGTATTTT; cdr3_aa: CASSLKWREKADTQYF
d_call: -; v_call: TRBV2; j_call: TRBJ2-7; clone_size: many; cdr3_nt: TGTGCCAGCAGTGAGCTATACGAGCAGTACTTC; cdr3_aa: CASSELYEQYF
d_call: -; v_call: TRBV28; j_call: TRBJ1-1; clone_size: few; cdr3_nt: TGTGCCAGCACCCCTCCGATGGACCCCCGAACTGAAGCTTTCTTT; cdr3_aa: CASTPPMDPRTEAFF
d_call: TRBD2; v_call: TRBV9; j_call: TRBJ2-1; clone_size: few; cdr3_nt: TGTGCCAGCAGCGTAGGCGGACTAGCGACGTACAATGAGCAGTTCTTC; cdr3_aa: CASSVGGLATYNEQFF
d_call: -; v_call: TRBV29-1; j_call: TRBJ2-2; clone_size: -; cdr3_nt: TGCAGCGGCTCTCAGGACACCGGGGAGCTGTTTTTT; cdr3_aa: CSGSQDTGELFF
d_call: -; v_call: TRBV5-1; j_call: TRBJ2-7; clone_size: -; cdr3_nt: TGCGCCAGCAGCTTGCGCCTCGGGACCTACAATGACGAGCAGTACTTC; cdr3_aa: CASSLRLGTYNDEQYF
d_call: -; v_call: TRBV28; j_call: TRBJ1-6; clone_size: -; cdr3_nt: TGTGCCAGCAGTACCACAGGATTTCAATCACCCCTCCACTTT; cdr3_aa: CASSTTGFQSPLHF
d_call: TRBD1; v_call: TRBV7-2; j_call: TRBJ1-1; clone_size: -; cdr3_nt: TGTGCCAGCAGCTTGACAGGGTCTGAAGCTTTCTTT; cdr3_aa: CASSLTGSEAFF